These 18 T cell receptor beta chains came from one sample sequenced in a study of T-cell reconstitution after alpha-beta-depleted transplantation in children. No antigen has been identified for these receptors. General study findings and limits: T cells produced anew were the main source of T-cell counts and diversity one year after transplant.

Preparation of the TCRbeta library was carried out with unique molecular identifiers. TCRdb re-called the PCR reads with MiXCR, one entry per CDR3 protein. This table has around 300,000 distinct CDR3 sequences, 6.5% to 9% appearing once. Source: peripheral blood, taken 360 days after TCRalphabeta/CD19-depleted stem cell transplant. All receptors derive from a female patient between 2 and 15 years old who had a stem cell transplant for Fanconi anemia, so the T cells may come from the graft donor.

This clonotype was seen at least ten times. V gene TRBV20-1 combines with J gene TRBJ2-7; no firm D call. Germline V gene lookup returns CDR1 DFQATT and CDR2 SNEGSKA (reference sequence). The V end lost 6 bases, the J end lost 4 bases, and 16 bases lay between the germline ends. The CDR3 consists of 13 residues. CDR3 coding DNA: TGCAGTGCCAAGTGGGGTGTTGGGTACGAGCAGTACTTC. This codes for CSAKWGVGYEQYF.

This clonotype was seen a handful of times. The V gene is TRBV3-1, the J gene TRBJ2-5; 9 nucleotides match TRBD2. CDR1 and CDR2 from the germline V gene are LGHDT and YNNKEL (reference sequence). The V and J ends lost 2 bases and 4 bases, in that order; junction bases with no gene match: 11. The CDR3 sequence is 17 residues long. The CDR3 is CASSQPLGIAGAETQYF. Here the CDR3 DNA reads TGTGCCAGCAGCCAACCCCTCGGAATAGCGGGGGCAGAGACCCAGTACTTC.

The V gene is TRBV5-5, the J gene TRBJ1-2; the D gene is possibly TRBD1 (5 bases). The CDR3 extends over 16 amino acids. Germline V gene sequence: CDR1 SGHKS, CDR2 YYEKEE (reference sequence). V lost 1 base and J lost 2, with 15 bases in between. CDR3 sequence (DNA): TGTGCCAGCAGCTTGAATACGGGGACGAGGAACTATGGCTACACCTTC. It encodes CASSLNTGTRNYGYTF.

This clonotype was recorded only once. A much more abundant neighbour one base away suggests this may be a read error. This chain links TRBV6-2 or TRBV6-3 with TRBJ1-1; 9 nucleotides align to TRBD1. The V gene's germline CDR1 is MNHEY and CDR2 SVGEGT. This CDR3 has 15 amino acids. In DNA form, the CDR3 reads TGTGCCAGCAGCTCCGGACAGGGGCCATGGACTGAAGCTTTATTT. Encoded protein: CASSSGQGPWTEALF.

V is TRBV2 and J is TRBJ1-5; 8 bases agree with TRBD1. Trimming took 2 bases from V and 1 from J; bases not matched to a gene: 16. The CDR3 covers 20 residues. Germline assignment: CDR1 SNHLY and CDR2 FYNNEI. As DNA, the CDR3 is TGTGCCAGCAGTGAAATTGGCCTTCGGAGGCAGGGGGCGAGCAATCAGCCCCAGCATTTT. Translating it yields CASSEIGLRRQGASNQPQHF.

This clonotype appeared many times. The chain is built from TRBV6-5 and TRBJ1-1, with D maybe TRBD1 (5 bases). The V and J ends lost 4 bases and 4 bases respectively, with 16 bases between them. Germline-derived CDR1 and CDR2 are MNHEY and SVGAGI. CDR3 length: 15 residues. The CDR3 DNA reads TGTGCCAGCAGTTCAATCGGTGGGGGGAGCACTGAAGCTTTCTTT. Translating it yields CASSSIGGGSTEAFF.

This clonotype was picked up many times. V gene TRBV6-5 combines with J gene TRBJ1-3, with D maybe TRBD1 (6 bases). CDR1 is MNHEY and CDR2 is SVGAGI in the germline V gene. Deletions cut 2 bases from V and 3 bases from J, with 14 bases between. The CDR3 is 16 residues long. CDR3: CASSYGGQRFGNTIYF. Written as DNA, the CDR3 is TGTGCCAGCAGTTACGGAGGACAGAGGTTTGGAAACACCATATATTTT.

Ten or more counts support this clonotype. The DNA for the CDR3 is TGTGCCAGCAGCGGACCCGACAAGGCCTACGAGCAGTACTTC. Translation gives CASSGPDKAYEQYF. This chain links TRBV9 with TRBJ2-7; D uncertain. V lost 3 bases, J lost 2 bases, and 12 bases lay in between. Germline V CDR1 and CDR2: SGDLS, YYNGEE. This CDR3 contains 14 residues.

This clonotype showed up many times. The J gene is TRBJ2-5, the V gene TRBV9; no definite D call. V was clipped by 3 bases and J by 1 base, with 13 bases between them. This CDR3 comprises 15 residues. Germline V gene sequence: CDR1 SGDLS, CDR2 YYNGEE. CDR3 coding DNA: TGTGCCAGCAGCGAGGACGAGCACAGCCAAGAGACCCAGTACTTC. It yields the protein CASSEDEHSQETQYF.

The chain carries TRBV5-4 and TRBJ1-1; 7 nucleotides agree with TRBD1. V shed 0 bases and J 0 bases; nucleotides not matched to a gene: 5. Germline assignment: CDR1 SGHNT and CDR2 YYREEE (reference sequence). The CDR3 contains 16 residues. The CDR3, as DNA: TGTGCCAGCAGCTTGGTCTGGGACAGAATGAACACTGAAGCTTTCTTT. As protein: CASSLVWDRMNTEAFF.

This clonotype turned up a few times. This rearrangement joins TRBV6-5 to TRBJ2-3; D not certain. The CDR3 is 13 residues long. The germline V gene encodes CDR1 MNHEY and CDR2 SVGAGI. Trimming pared 6 bases from V and 0 bases from J, leaving 7 bases between. Here the CDR3 reads CASSQVSTDTQYF. The DNA for the CDR3 is TGTGCCAGCAGCCAGGTCAGCACAGATACGCAGTATTTT.

The chain joins TRBV7-9 to TRBJ2-7; tentative D call: TRBD2 (5 bases). The CDR3 runs 13 residues. In germline, CDR1 is SEHNR, CDR2 FQNEAQ (reference sequence). V shed 1 base and J shed 5 bases, with 9 bases lying between them. The CDR3 reads CASSLEAGNEQYF. CDR3 DNA sequence: TGTGCCAGCAGCTTAGAAGCCGGGAACGAGCAGTACTTC.

This clonotype appeared a few times. This chain connects TRBV24-1 to TRBJ2-3; weak D call: TRBD2 (7 bases). V lost 3 bases, J lost 3 bases, and 18 bases lay in between. CDR1 and CDR2 from the germline V gene are KGHDR and SFDVKD. The CDR3 spans 17 residues. The CDR3 coding sequence is TGTGCCACCAGTGATCCCTCTACTAGGGGGGGAACAGATACGCAGTATTTT. Amino acid sequence: CATSDPSTRGGTDTQYF.

This clonotype came up many times. The rearrangement uses TRBV4-1 and TRBJ1-3; D unclear. Germline values: CDR1 MGHRA, CDR2 YSYEKL. The CDR3 runs to 15 residues. Trimming shortened V by 1 base and J by 2 bases, and 9 bases separated the two germline ends. CDR3 sequence: CASSQVLGAGNTIYF. CDR3 nucleotides: TGCGCCAGCAGCCAAGTTCTCGGGGCTGGAAACACCATATATTTT.

This clonotype showed up just a few times. The chain recombines TRBV7-9 with TRBJ2-2, with D possibly TRBD1 on 5 matching bases. The CDR3 has 13 amino acids. The germline gives CDR1 SEHNR, CDR2 FQNEAQ (reference sequence). Trimming cost V 5 bases and J 7 bases, with 11 bases left between them. The CDR3 bases are TGTGCCAGCAGCCCCCAGGGCGGCGGGGAGCTGTTTTTT. Its protein product is CASSPQGGGELFF.

In this sample, this clonotype turned up many times. In DNA, the CDR3 is TGCAGTGCTAGTCAATCGGGACTCCTAAATGAGCAGTTCTTC. This sequence encodes CSASQSGLLNEQFF. This sequence joins TRBV20-1 and TRBJ2-1; tentatively, D is TRBD2 (6 bases). Per the germline V gene, CDR1 is DFQATT and CDR2 is SNEGSKA (reference sequence). This CDR3 contains 14 residues. V was trimmed by 3 bases and J by 7 bases, leaving 16 bases between them.

The DNA of the CDR3 is TGTGCCAGCAGCTTGCAGGGGAACTATAATTCACCCCTCCACTTT. Protein: CASSLQGNYNSPLHF. This chain joins TRBV7-3 and TRBJ1-6, with D perhaps TRBD1 (6 bases). The germline CDR1 and CDR2 sequences are SGHTA and FQGTGA. Trimming took 3 bases from V and 3 from J, leaving 9 bases between them. The CDR3 runs to 15 residues.

This clonotype showed up just a few times. The gene calls are TRBV11-1 and TRBJ2-2; 13 bases match TRBD2. The CDR3 consists of 18 residues. Trimming cost V 5 bases and J 5 bases; bases outside gene matches: 11. In germline, CDR1 is SGHAT, CDR2 FQDESV (reference sequence). The CDR3 protein is CASSVSGTSGDLTGELFF. CDR3 bases: TGTGCCAGCAGCGTTTCCGGGACTAGCGGGGACCTGACCGGGGAGCTGTTTTTT.